This is a list of T cell receptor beta chains from one sample in a study of T-cell reconstitution after alpha-beta-depleted transplantation in children. TCRdb redid the calling of the PCR reads with MiXCR, one entry per CDR3 protein. The profile shows approximately 650,000 distinct CDR3 sequences, under 15% of them singletons. The sequencing here drew on PBMCs, taken before TCRalphabeta/CD19-depleted stem cell transplant. The receptors come from a girl aged 2-15 years with congenital amegakaryocytic thrombocytopenia, due to receive a stem cell transplant. CDR3s include the opening cysteine and the closing phenylalanine or tryptophan. D genes are given only for firm matches. Some rows mark clone size as missing; the rest say once, few, many or name a class of expanded clone.

j_call d_call clone_size v_call cdr3_nt cdr3_aa
TRBJ2-3 - few TRBV20-1 TGCAGTGCTAGTGGCGCCCCCCGGGGCCCAGATACGCAGTATTTT CSASGAPRGPDTQYF
TRBJ1-1 - few TRBV20-1 TGCAGTGCTAGAGATCACTATCCTGAAGCTTTCTTT CSARDHYPEAFF
TRBJ2-7 TRBD2 - TRBV7-6 TGTGCCAGCAGATTGCATCCGGGACTAGCGGGAAAGGGGGAGCAGTACTTC CASRLHPGLAGKGEQYF
TRBJ1-1 - many TRBV20-1 TGCAGTGCTAGAGATCCGGAGGGCACCACTGAAGCTTTCTTT CSARDPEGTTEAFF
TRBJ1-4 - few TRBV20-1 TGCAGTGCTAGCACAGGGTACAATGAAAAACTGTTTTTT CSASTGYNEKLFF
TRBJ2-5 TRBD1 few TRBV7-9 TGTGCCAGCAGCCCTACAGGGGGAAGAGTAGAGACCCAGTACTTC CASSPTGGRVETQYF
TRBJ1-3 - many TRBV20-1 TGCAGTGCTACCCCCGGGAGCTCTGGAAACACCATATATTTT CSATPGSSGNTIYF
TRBJ2-1 TRBD2 many TRBV5-1 TGCGCCAGCAGCTTGGGACTAGCGGGAGGGCCGTTTGGCCATGAGCAGTTCTTC CASSLGLAGGPFGHEQFF
TRBJ2-1 - few TRBV5-1 TGCGCCAGCACGGAATGGGGGAGGCAGTTCTTC CASTEWGRQFF
TRBJ1-1 - many TRBV2 TGTGCCAGCAGTGAACAGGAGAACACTGAAGCTTTCTTT CASSEQENTEAFF
TRBJ2-6 TRBD1 many TRBV12-3/TRBV12-4 TGTGCCAGCATCCTGACAGGGCTTTCTGGGGCCAACGTCCTGACTTTC CASILTGLSGANVLTF
TRBJ2-1 - many TRBV7-9 TGTGCCAGCAGCCCTCTTGCCGAGTTTTGGCCAGGTGAGCAGTTCTTC CASSPLAEFWPGEQFF
TRBJ2-7 - - TRBV6-2/TRBV6-3 TGTGCCAGCAGTTCCCCGAGGGCTAGCGTCAATCCCTGCGAGCAGTACTTC CASSSPRASVNPCEQYF
TRBJ1-1 TRBD1 many TRBV5-1 TGCGCCAGCAGCACCCGGCCGCCGGGACAGGCGGGTACTGAAGCTTTCTTT CASSTRPPGQAGTEAFF
TRBJ2-1 - many TRBV20-1 TGCAGTGCTAGAGTAGTTAGCGGAAATGAGCAGTTCTTC CSARVVSGNEQFF
TRBJ2-1 - - TRBV30 TGTGCCTGGAGTTACCAGGAACTTAAGCAGTTCTTC CAWSYQELKQFF
TRBJ2-7 - many TRBV6-1 TGTGCCAGCAGCCGGGACAAAGATGCCTGGAAGCAGTACTTC CASSRDKDAWKQYF
TRBJ2-1 - few TRBV28 TGTGCCAGCTGGGGCCCTAGGATGCTGAGGAGGAGAACTAATGAGCAGTTCTTC CASWGPRMLRRRTNEQFF
TRBJ1-1 - many TRBV5-1 TGCGCCAGCAGCTTAGGGGGGACCATGAACACTGAAGCTTTCTTT CASSLGGTMNTEAFF
TRBJ2-1 TRBD2 many TRBV20-1 TGCAGTGCTAGAGCCCCCCAGCGGGGGGCATACAATGAGCAGTTCTTC CSARAPQRGAYNEQFF
TRBJ1-4 TRBD1 many TRBV12-3/TRBV12-4 TGTGCCAGCAGTTCCGGCGCAGGGGGCGCAAATGAAAAACTGTTTTTT CASSSGAGGANEKLFF